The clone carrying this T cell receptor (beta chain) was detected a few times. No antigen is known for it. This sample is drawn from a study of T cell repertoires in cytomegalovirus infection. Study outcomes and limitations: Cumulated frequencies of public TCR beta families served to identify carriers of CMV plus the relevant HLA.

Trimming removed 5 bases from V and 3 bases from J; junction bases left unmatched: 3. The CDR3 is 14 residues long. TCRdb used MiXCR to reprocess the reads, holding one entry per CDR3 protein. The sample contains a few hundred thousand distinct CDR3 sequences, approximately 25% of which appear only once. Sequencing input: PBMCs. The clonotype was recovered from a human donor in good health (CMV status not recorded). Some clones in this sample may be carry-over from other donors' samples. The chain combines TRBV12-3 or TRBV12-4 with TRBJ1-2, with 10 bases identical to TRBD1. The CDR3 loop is CASSQTGGYYGYTF. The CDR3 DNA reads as TGTGCCAGCAGTCAGACAGGGGGCTACTATGGCTACACCTTC.